This T cell receptor beta chain was captured in a study of cytomegalovirus exposure and HLA in healthy donors. Study information: One earlier analysis, a look at around 170 million T cells, found roughly 120 million unique TCR beta sequences. Study outcomes and limitations: Cytomegalovirus-associated status was assigned to about 150 TCR beta chains. The analysis excluded some indistinguishable V segments, including TRBV6-2 and TRBV6-3.

The CDR3 runs to 17 residues. The V gene lost 1 base and the J gene lost 4 bases, with 20 bases spanning the gap. Germline V gene data show CDR1 as SGHVS and CDR2 as FQNEAQ. 60 Vbeta and 13 Jbeta primers were used in PCR. The table came from immunoSEQ multiplex PCR; TCRdb's copy has only in-frame clones and leaves some out. The sample carries about 190,000 clones, 65% to 85% recorded once. Regarding this clone: As yet, its antigen is unknown.

The receptor's source is a woman aged 30 to 39 in good health and CMV-seropositive. Specimen: PBMCs. V usage is TRBV7-8 and J usage is TRBJ2-7; weak D call: TRBD2 (6 bases). The CDR3 spells CASSLGIGGTVDYEQYF. For the CDR3, the DNA is TGTGCCAGCAGCTTAGGGATAGGCGGGACGGTTGATTACGAGCAGTACTTC. Full variable domain (outside the CDR3, taken from reference TRBV7-8 and TRBJ2-7): GAGVSQSPRYKVAKRGQDVALRCDPISGHVSLFWYQQALGQGPEFLTYFQNEAQLDKSGLPSDRFFAERPEGSVSTLKIQRTQQEDSAVYLCASSLGIGGTVDYEQYFGPGTRLTVT.